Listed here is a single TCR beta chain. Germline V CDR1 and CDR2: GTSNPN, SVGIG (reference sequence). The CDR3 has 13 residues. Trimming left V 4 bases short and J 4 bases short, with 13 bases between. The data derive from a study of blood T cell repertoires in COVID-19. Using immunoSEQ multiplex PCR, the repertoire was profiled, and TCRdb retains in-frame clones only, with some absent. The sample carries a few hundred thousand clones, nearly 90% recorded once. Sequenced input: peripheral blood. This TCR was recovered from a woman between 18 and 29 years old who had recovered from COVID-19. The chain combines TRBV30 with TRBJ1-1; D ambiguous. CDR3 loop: CAWTDYVSTEAFF. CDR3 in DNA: TGTGCCTGGACAGACTATGTCAGCACTGAAGCTTTCTTT.